This TCR beta chain appears in the sequencing data of a study of shared clonotypes between healthy human individuals. In the authors' workflow: ImmunoSEQ gave junction-only sequences without quality scores, so filtering differed. Profiling relied on immunoSEQ multiplex PCR, and the TCRdb table lists in-frame clones only, not all of them. V and J calls and clone size are copied from that table; D and trimming were computed from the DNA. This sample yields more than 500,000 clones, of which 90% to 97% are seen a single time; about 0.06% belongs to the top ten. Regarding the study as a whole: Large sequencing depth failed to make sorted-subset sequencing complete, rarefaction showed. Shared clonotypes: about 5% naive CD4, roughly 4% naive CD8, 2.3% memory CD4, roughly 0.4% memory CD8.

In germline, CDR1 is SGHNT, CDR2 YENEEA. Losses at the gene ends were 2 bases for V and 7 bases for J; bases not matched to a gene: 13. CDR3 length: 16 residues. Concerning this clone: The antigen is unknown.

The V call is TRBV11-3, the J call TRBJ2-7; 8 bases agree with TRBD2. The receptor was derived from a woman aged 25-40 years in good health. The specimen sequenced was naive CD4+ T cells sorted from blood. Subset indicated: CD45RA+ positively selected. CDR3 residues: CASSLHAVAGPREQYF. In DNA, the CDR3 is TGTGCCAGCAGCTTACACGCGGTAGCGGGACCTCGTGAGCAGTACTTC. Together with reference TRBV11-3 and TRBJ2-7, the CDR3 gives the full variable domain: EAGVVQSPRYKIIEKKQPVAFWCNPISGHNTLYWYLQNLGQGPELLIRYENEEAVDDSQLPKDRFSAERLKGVDSTLKIQPAELGDSAVYLCASSLHAVAGPREQYFGPGTRLTVT.